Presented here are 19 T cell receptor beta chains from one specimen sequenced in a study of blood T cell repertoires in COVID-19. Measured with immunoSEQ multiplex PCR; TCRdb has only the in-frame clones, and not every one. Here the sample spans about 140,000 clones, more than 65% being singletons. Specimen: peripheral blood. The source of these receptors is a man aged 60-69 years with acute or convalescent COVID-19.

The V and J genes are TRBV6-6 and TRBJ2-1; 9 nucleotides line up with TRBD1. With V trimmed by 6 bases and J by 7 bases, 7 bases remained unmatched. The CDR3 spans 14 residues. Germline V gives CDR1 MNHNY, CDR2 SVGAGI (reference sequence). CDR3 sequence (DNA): TGTGCCAGCAGGCTTACAGGGGGCTTAAATGAGCAGTTCTTC. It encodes CASRLTGGLNEQFF.

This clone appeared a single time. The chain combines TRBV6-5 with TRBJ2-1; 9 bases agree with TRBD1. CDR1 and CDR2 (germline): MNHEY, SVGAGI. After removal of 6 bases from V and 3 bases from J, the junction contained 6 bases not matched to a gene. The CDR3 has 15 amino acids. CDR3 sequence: CASRGQGGSYNEQFF. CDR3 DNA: TGTGCCAGCAGGGGACAGGGTGGTAGCTACAATGAGCAGTTCTTC.

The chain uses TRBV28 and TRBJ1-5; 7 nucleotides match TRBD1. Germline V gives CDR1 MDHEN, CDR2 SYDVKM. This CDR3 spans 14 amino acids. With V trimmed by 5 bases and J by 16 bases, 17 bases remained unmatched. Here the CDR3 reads CASSQGTALNLGHF. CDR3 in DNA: TGTGCCAGCAGTCAAGGGACAGCCCTTAACCTTGGACATTTT.

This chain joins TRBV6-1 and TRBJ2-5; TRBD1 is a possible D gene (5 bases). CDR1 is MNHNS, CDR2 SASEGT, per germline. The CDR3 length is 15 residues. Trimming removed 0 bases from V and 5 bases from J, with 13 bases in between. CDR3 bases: TGTGCCAGCAGTGAAGCGCTAGGGGCTGGGGAGACCCAGTACTTC. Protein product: CASSEALGAGETQYF.

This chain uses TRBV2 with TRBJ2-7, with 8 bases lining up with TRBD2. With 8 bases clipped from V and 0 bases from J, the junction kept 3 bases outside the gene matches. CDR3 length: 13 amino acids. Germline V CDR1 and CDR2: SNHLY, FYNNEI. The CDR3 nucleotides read TGTGCCAGCCTTAGCGGGGCCTCCTACGAGCAGTACTTC. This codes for CASLSGASYEQYF.

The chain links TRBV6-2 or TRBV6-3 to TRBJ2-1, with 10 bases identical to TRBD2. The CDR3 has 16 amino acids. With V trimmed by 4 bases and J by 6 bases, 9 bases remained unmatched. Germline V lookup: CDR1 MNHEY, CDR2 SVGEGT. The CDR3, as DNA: TGTGCCAGCAGTTCAAATAGCGGGAGGACGAGCAATGAGCAGTTCTTC. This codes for CASSSNSGRTSNEQFF.

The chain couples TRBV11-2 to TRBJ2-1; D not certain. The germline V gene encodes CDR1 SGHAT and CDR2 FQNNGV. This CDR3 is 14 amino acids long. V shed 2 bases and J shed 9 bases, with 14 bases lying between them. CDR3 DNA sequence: TGTGCCAGCAGCTTATCCTCTCCTCGTTTTGAGCAGTTCTTC. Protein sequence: CASSLSSPRFEQFF.

The CDR3 loop is CSTSGSTDTDTQYF. The CDR3 region has the DNA TGCAGCACAAGCGGGAGCACCGACACAGATACGCAGTATTTT. The rearrangement uses TRBV29-1 and TRBJ2-3; 8 bases are a match to TRBD2. The J segment lost 2 bases and the V segment lost 8 bases, leaving 9 bases of the junction unmatched. CDR1 is SQVTM, CDR2 ANQGSEA, per germline. The CDR3 spans 14 residues.

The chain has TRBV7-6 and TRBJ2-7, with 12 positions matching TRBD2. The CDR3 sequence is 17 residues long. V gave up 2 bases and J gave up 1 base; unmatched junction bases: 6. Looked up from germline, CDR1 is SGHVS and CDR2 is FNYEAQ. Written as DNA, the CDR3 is TGTGCCAGCAGCTTACCCTCGACTAGCGGGAGTTCCTACGAGCAGTACTTC. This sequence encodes CASSLPSTSGSSYEQYF. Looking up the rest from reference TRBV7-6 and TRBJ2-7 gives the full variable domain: GAGVSQSPRYKVTKRGQDVALRCDPISGHVSLYWYRQALGQGPEFLTYFNYEAQQDKSGLPNDRFSAERPEGSISTLTIQRTEQRDSAMYRCASSLPSTSGSSYEQYFGPGTRLTVT.

CDR3 coding DNA: TGTGCCAGCTCACCACGGCGAGGTCGGGAAATCTCCTACAATGAGCAGTTCTTC. Translating it yields CASSPRRGREISYNEQFF. V and J are TRBV18 and TRBJ2-1, with TRBD2 as a possible D gene (5 bases). V lost 1 base, J lost 0 bases, and 16 bases lay in between. The CDR3 is made up of 18 amino acids. Germline CDR1 is KGHSH and CDR2 is LQKENI. Filled out from reference TRBV18 and TRBJ2-1, the complete variable domain reads NAGVMQNPRHLVRRRGQEARLRCSPMKGHSHVYWYRQLPEEGLKFMVYLQKENIIDESGMPKERFSAEFPKEGPSILRIQQVVRGDSAAYFCASSPRRGREISYNEQFFGPGTRLTVL.

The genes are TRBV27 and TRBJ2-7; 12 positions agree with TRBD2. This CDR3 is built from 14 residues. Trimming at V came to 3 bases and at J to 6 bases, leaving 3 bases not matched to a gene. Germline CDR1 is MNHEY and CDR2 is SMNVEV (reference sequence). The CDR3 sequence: CASSLTSGRGEQYF. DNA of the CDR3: TGTGCCAGCAGTTTGACTAGCGGGAGAGGCGAGCAGTACTTC.

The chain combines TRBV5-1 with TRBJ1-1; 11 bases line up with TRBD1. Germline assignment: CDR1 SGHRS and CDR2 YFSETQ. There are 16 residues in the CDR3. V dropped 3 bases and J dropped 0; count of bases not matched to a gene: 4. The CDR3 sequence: CASSSRTGGVNTEAFF. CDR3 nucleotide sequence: TGCGCCAGCAGCTCCCGGACAGGGGGCGTGAACACTGAAGCTTTCTTT.

The CDR3 DNA follows: TGCGCCAGCAGCTTGGGATGGGGATCGGGGGTCTACGAGCAGTACTTC. As protein: CASSLGWGSGVYEQYF. V and J are TRBV5-1 and TRBJ2-7; tentative D call: TRBD2 (6 bases). V was clipped by 0 bases and J by 3 bases, with 16 bases between them. This CDR3 is 16 amino acids long. In germline, CDR1 is SGHRS, CDR2 YFSETQ.

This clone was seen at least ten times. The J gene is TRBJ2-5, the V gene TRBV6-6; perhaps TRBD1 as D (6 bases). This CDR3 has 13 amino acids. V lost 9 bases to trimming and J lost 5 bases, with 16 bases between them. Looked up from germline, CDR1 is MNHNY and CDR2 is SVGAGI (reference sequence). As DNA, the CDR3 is TGTGCCAGATCTCGAGGGCAGGGGGAGACCCAGTACTTC. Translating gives CARSRGQGETQYF.

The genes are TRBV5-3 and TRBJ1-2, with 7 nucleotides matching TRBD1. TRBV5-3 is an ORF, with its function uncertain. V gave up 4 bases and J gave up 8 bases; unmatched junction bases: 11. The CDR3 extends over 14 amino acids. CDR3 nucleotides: TGTGCCAGAAGCGGGGGGCAGGGGGAACGAGGCTACACCTTC. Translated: CARSGGQGERGYTF.

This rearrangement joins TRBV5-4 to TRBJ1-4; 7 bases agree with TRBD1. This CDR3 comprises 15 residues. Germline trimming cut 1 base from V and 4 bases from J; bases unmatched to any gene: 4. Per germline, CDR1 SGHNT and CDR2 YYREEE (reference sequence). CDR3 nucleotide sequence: TGTGCCAGCAGCTTGCGGGACAGACTTAATGAAAAACTGTTTTTT. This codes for CASSLRDRLNEKLFF.

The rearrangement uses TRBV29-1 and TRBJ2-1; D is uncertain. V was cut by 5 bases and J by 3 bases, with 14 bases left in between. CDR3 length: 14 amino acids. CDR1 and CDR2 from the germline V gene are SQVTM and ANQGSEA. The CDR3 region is CSVCGQPFYNEQFF. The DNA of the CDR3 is TGCAGCGTTTGCGGCCAGCCCTTCTACAATGAGCAGTTCTTC.

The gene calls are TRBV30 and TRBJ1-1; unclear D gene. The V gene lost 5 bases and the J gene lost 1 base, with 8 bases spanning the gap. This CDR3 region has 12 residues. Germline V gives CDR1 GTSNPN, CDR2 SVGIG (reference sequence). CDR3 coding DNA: TGTGCCTGGGGGCATGGGAACACTGAAGCTTTCTTT. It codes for CAWGHGNTEAFF.

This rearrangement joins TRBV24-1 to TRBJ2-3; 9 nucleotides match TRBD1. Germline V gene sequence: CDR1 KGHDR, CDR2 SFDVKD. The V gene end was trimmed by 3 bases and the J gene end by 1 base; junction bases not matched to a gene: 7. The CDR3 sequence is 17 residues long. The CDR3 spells CATSDLPGTGRTDTQYF. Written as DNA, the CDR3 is TGTGCCACCAGTGATCTTCCCGGGACAGGGCGCACAGATACGCAGTATTTT.